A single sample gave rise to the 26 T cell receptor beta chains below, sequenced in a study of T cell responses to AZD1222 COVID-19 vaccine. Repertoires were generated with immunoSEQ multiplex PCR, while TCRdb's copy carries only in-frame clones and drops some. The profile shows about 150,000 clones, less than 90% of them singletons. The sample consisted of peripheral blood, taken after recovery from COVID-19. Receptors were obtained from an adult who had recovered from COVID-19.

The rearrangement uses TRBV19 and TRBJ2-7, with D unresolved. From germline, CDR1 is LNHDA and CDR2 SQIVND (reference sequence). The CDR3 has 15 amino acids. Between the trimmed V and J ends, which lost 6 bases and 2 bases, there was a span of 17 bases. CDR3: CASSNTAVLAYEQYF. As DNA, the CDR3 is TGTGCCAGTAGCAATACAGCCGTACTCGCCTACGAGCAGTACTTC.

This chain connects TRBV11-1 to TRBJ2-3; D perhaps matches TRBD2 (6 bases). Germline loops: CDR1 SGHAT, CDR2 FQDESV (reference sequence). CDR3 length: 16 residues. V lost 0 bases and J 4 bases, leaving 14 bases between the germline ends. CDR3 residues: CASSLAGGGVADTQYF. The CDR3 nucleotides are TGTGCCAGCAGCTTAGCGGGCGGAGGGGTTGCAGATACGCAGTATTTT.

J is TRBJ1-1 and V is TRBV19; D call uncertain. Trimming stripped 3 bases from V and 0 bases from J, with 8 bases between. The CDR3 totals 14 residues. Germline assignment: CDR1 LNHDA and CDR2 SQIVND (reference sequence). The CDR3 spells CASSIDGLNTEAFF. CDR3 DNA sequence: TGTGCCAGTAGTATTGACGGATTGAACACTGAAGCTTTCTTT.

DNA for the CDR3: TGCGCCAGCAGCTCGCAGGGGGATAATTCACCCCTCCACTTT. This encodes CASSSQGDNSPLHF. This chain links TRBV5-1 with TRBJ1-6; 7 bases line up with TRBD1. CDR3 size: 14 residues. V shed 3 bases, J shed 5 bases, and the junction held 2 bases outside the gene matches. Germline assignment: CDR1 SGHRS and CDR2 YFSETQ.

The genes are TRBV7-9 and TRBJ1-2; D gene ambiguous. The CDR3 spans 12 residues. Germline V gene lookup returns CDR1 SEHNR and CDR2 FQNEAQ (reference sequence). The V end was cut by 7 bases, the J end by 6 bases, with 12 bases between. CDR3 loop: CASNTDPNGYTF. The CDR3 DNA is TGTGCCAGCAACACAGATCCGAATGGCTACACCTTC.

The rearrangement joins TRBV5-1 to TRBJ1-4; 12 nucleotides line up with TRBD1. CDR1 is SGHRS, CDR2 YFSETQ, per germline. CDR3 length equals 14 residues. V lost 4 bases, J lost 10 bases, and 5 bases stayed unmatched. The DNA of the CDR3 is TGCGCCAGCAGCCCCGGGACAGGGGGCGTAAAACTGTTTTTT. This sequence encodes CASSPGTGGVKLFF. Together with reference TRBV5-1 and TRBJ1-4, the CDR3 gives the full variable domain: KAGVTQTPRYLIKTRGQQVTLSCSPISGHRSVSWYQQTPGQGLQFLFEYFSETQRNKGNFPGRFSGRQFSNSRSEMNVSTLELGDSALYLCASSPGTGGVKLFFGSGTQLSVL.

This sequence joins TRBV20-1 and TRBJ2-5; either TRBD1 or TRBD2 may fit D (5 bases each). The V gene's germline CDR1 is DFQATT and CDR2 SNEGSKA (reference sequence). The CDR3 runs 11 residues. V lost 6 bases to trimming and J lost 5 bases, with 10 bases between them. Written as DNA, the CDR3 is TGCAGTGCCGGGACGGTTGAGACCCAGTACTTC. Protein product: CSAGTVETQYF.

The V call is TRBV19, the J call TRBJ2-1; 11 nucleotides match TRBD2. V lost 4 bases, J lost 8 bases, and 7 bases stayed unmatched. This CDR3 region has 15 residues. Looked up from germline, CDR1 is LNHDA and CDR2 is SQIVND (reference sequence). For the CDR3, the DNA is TGTGCCAGTAGTACCCGACTAGCGGGAACGGATGAGCAGTTCTTC. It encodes CASSTRLAGTDEQFF.

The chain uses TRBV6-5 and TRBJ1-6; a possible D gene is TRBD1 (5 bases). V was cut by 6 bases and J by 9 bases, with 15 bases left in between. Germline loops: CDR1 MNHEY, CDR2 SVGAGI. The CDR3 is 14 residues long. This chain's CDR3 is CASSPVGAGSPLHF. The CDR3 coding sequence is TGTGCCAGCAGCCCGGTAGGGGCCGGTTCACCCCTCCACTTT.

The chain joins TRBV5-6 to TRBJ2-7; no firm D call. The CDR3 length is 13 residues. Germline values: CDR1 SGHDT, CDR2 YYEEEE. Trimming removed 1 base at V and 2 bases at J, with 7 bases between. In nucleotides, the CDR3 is TGTGCCAGCAGCTTGTCTGGGCCCTACGAGCAGTACTTC. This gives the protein CASSLSGPYEQYF.

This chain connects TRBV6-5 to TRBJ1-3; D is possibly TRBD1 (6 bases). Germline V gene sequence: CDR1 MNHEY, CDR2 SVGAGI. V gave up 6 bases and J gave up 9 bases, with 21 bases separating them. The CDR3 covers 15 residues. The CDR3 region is CASRPHRALFSTIYF. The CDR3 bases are TGTGCCAGCAGGCCGCACAGGGCCCTTTTTAGCACCATATATTTT.

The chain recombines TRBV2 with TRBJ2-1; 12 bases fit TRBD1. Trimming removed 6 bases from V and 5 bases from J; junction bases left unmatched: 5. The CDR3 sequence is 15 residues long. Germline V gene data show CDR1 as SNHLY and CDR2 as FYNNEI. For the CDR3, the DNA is TGTGCCAGCAGGATGGGACAGGGGGCGCACAATGAGCAGTTCTTC. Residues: CASRMGQGAHNEQFF. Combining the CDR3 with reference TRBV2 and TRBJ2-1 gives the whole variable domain EPEVTQTPSHQVTQMGQEVILRCVPISNHLYFYWYRQILGQKVEFLVSFYNNEISEKSEIFDDQFSVERPDGSNFTLKIRSTKLEDSAMYFCASRMGQGAHNEQFFGPGTRLTVL.

The CDR3 loop is CASTPGWGQPQHF. The DNA for the CDR3 is TGTGCCAGCACCCCCGGGTGGGGTCAGCCCCAGCATTTT. The V gene is TRBV28, the J gene TRBJ1-5; no reliable D call. V lost 7 bases to trimming and J lost 6 bases, with 13 bases between them. The CDR3 totals 13 residues. Germline V gene lookup returns CDR1 MDHEN and CDR2 SYDVKM. The entire variable domain, with the rest obtained from reference TRBV28 and TRBJ1-5, is as follows: DVKVTQSSRYLVKRTGEKVFLECVQDMDHENMFWYRQDPGLGLRLIYFSYDVKMKEKGDIPEGYSVSREKKERFSLILESASTNQTSMYLCASTPGWGQPQHFGDGTRLSIL.

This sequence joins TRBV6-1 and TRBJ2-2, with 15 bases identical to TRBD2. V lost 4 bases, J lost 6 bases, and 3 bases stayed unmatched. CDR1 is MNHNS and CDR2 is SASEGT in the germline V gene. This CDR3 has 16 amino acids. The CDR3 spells CASSARTSGGAGELFF. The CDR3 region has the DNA TGTGCCAGCAGTGCCCGGACTAGCGGGGGGGCCGGGGAGCTGTTTTTT.

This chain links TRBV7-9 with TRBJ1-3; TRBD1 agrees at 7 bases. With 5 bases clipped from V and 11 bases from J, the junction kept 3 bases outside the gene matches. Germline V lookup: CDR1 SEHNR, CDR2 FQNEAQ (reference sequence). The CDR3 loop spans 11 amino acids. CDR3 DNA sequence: TGTGCCAGCAGCAGGGACAGACCCATATATTTT. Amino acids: CASSRDRPIYF.

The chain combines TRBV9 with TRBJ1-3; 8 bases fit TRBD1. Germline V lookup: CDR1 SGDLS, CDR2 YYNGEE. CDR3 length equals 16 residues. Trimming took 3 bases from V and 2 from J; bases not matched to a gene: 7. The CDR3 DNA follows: TGTGCCAGCAGCGCATTCGGACAGGGAACTGGAAACACCATATATTTT. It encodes CASSAFGQGTGNTIYF.

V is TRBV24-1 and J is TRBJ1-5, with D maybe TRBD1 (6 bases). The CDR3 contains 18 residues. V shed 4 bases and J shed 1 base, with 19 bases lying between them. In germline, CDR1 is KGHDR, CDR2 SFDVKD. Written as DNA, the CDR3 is TGTGCCACCAGTGAGGAACAGGGTGTAAGGTTGAGCAATCAGCCCCAGCATTTT. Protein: CATSEEQGVRLSNQPQHF.

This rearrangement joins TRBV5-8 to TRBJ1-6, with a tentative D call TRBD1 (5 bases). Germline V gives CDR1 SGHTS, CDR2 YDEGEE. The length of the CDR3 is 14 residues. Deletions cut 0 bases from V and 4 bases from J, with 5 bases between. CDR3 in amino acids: CASSLGGYNSPLHF. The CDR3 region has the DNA TGTGCCAGCAGCTTGGGGGGGTATAATTCACCCCTCCACTTT.

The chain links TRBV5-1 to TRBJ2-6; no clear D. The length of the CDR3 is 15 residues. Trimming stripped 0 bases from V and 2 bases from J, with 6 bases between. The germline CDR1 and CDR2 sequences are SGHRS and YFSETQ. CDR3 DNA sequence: TGCGCCAGCAGCTTGGAACCTACTGGGGCCAACGTCCTGACTTTC. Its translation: CASSLEPTGANVLTF.

CDR3 coding DNA: TGTGCCAGCAGCCGTGCGGGACAGGTCTACTACGAGCAGTACTTC. Protein sequence: CASSRAGQVYYEQYF. The chain carries TRBV7-9 and TRBJ2-7; TRBD1 matches 8 bases. Germline V lookup: CDR1 SEHNR, CDR2 FQNEAQ (reference sequence). J lost 3 bases, V lost 5 bases, and 9 bases had no gene match. The CDR3 extends over 15 amino acids. Supplemented by reference TRBV7-9 and TRBJ2-7, the full variable domain reads DTGVSQNPRHKITKRGQNVTFRCDPISEHNRLYWYRQTLGQGPEFLTYFQNEAQLEKSRLLSDRFSAERPKGSFSTLEIQRTEQGDSAMYLCASSRAGQVYYEQYFGPGTRLTVT.

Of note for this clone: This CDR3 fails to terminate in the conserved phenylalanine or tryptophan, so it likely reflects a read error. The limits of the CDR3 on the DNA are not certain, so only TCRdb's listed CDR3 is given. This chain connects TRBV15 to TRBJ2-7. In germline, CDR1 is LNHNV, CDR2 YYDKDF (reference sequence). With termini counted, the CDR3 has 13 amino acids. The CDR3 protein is CATSRDREGLKSL.

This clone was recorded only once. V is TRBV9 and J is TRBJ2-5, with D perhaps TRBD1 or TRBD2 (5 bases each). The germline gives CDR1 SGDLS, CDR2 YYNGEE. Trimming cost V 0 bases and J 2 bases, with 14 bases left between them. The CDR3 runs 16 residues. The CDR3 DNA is TGTGCCAGCAGCGTAGCAGGGTGGAGGCTACAAGAGACCCAGTACTTC. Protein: CASSVAGWRLQETQYF.

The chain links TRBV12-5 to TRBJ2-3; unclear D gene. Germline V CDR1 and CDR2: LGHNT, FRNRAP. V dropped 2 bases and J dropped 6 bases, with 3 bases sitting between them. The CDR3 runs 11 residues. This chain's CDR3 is CASGLKDTQYF. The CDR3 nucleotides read TGTGCTAGTGGTTTGAAGGATACGCAGTATTTT.

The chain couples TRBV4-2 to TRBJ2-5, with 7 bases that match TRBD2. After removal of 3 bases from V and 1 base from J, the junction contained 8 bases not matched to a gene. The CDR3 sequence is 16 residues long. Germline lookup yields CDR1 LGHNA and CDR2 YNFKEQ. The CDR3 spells CASSQVREARQETQYF. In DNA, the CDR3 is TGTGCCAGCAGCCAGGTCCGGGAGGCCCGCCAAGAGACCCAGTACTTC.

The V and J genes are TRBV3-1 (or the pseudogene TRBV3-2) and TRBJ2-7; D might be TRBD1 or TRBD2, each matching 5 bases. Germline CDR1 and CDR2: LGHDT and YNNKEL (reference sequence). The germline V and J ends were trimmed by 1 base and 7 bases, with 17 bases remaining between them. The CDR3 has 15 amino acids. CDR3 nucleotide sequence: TGTGCCAGCAGCCAAGTAGGAGAGGGGAGTTCGGAGCAGTACTTC. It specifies CASSQVGEGSSEQYF.

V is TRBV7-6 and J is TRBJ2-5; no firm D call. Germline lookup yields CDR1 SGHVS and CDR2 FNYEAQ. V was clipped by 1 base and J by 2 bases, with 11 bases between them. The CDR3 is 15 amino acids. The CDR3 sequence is CASSLELQAQETQYF. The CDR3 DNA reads TGTGCCAGCAGCTTAGAGTTGCAAGCACAAGAGACCCAGTACTTC. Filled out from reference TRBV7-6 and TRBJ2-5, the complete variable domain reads GAGVSQSPRYKVTKRGQDVALRCDPISGHVSLYWYRQALGQGPEFLTYFNYEAQQDKSGLPNDRFSAERPEGSISTLTIQRTEQRDSAMYRCASSLELQAQETQYFGPGTRLLVL.